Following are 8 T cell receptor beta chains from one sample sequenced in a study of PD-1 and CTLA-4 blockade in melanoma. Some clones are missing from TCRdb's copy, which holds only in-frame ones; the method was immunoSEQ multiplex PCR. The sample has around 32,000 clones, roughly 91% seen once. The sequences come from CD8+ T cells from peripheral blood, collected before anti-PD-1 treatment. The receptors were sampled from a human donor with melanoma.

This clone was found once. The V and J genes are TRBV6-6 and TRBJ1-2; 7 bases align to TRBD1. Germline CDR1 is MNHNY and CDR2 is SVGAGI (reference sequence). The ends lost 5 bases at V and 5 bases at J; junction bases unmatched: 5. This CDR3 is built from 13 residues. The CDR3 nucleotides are TGTGCCAGCAGTGACGACAGGGAGTATGGCTACACCTTC. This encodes CASSDDREYGYTF.

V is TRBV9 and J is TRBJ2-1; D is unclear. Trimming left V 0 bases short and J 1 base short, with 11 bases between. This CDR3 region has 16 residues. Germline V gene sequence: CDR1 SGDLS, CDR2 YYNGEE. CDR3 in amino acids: CASSVDDSSSYNEQFF. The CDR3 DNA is TGTGCCAGCAGCGTAGATGACTCCTCATCCTACAATGAGCAGTTCTTC. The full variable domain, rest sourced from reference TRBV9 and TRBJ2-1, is DSGVTQTPKHLITATGQRVTLRCSPRSGDLSVYWYQQSLDQGLQFLIQYYNGEERAKGNILERFSAQQFPDLHSELNLSSLELGDSALYFCASSVDDSSSYNEQFFGPGTRLTVL.

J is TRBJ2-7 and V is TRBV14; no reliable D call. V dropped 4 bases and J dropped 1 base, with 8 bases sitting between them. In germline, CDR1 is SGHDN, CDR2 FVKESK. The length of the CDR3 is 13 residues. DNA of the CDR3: TGTGCCAGCAGCCCGCCGGTATCCTACGAGCAGTACTTC. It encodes CASSPPVSYEQYF.

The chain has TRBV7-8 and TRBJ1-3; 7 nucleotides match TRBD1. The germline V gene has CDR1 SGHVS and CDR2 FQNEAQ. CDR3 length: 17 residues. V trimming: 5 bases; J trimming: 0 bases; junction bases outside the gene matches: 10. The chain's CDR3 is CASSAYGTVSSGNTIYF. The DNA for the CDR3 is TGTGCCAGCAGCGCGTATGGGACAGTCAGCTCTGGAAACACCATATATTTT.

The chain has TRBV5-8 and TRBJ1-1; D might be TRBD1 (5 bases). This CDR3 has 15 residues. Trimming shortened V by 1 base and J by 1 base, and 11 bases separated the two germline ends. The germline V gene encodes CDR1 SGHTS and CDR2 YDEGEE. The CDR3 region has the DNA TGTGCCAGCAGCTTGTTTACGGGGCCGAACACTGAAGCTTTCTTT. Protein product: CASSLFTGPNTEAFF.

The CDR3 spells CASSVTGVNSPLHF. The CDR3 region has the DNA TGTGCCAGCAGCGTGACAGGGGTCAATTCACCCCTCCACTTT. The chain employs TRBV6-6 and TRBJ1-6; 8 positions match TRBD1. The J segment lost 7 bases and the V segment lost 6 bases, leaving 5 bases of the junction unmatched. This CDR3 has 14 residues. CDR1 is MNHNY, CDR2 SVGAGI, per germline (reference sequence).

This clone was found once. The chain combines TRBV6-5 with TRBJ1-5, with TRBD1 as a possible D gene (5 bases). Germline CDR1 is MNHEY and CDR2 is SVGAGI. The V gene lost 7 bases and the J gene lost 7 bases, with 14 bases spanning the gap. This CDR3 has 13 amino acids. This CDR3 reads CASTEIGTQPQHF. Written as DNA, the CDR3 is TGTGCCAGCACGGAGATCGGGACCCAGCCCCAGCATTTT.

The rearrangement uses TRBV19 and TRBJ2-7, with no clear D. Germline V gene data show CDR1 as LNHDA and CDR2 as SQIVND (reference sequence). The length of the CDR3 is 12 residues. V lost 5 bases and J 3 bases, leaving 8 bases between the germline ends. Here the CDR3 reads CASSDEYYEQYF. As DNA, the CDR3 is TGTGCCAGTAGTGATGAGTACTACGAGCAGTACTTC.